This T cell receptor (beta chain) stems from a study of T cell clusters in autoimmune cytopenias. Study-wide points: Functional roles of the in silico T cell clusters still await experimental validation.

Per the germline V gene, CDR1 is SNHLY and CDR2 is FYNNEI. This CDR3 has 16 amino acids. Multiplex touch-down PCR amplified TRB using TRB-A and TRB-B pools in one tube. Following a re-call of the multiplex PCR reads, TCRdb has one entry per CDR3 protein and lacks DNA. Reported are 5,800 or so distinct CDR3 sequences; the ten largest clones contain 4.9%. Turning to this clonotype: Its target is not known.

Roughly 40,000 genome equivalents of blood DNA were amplified for TRB. The chain is built from TRBV2 and TRBJ1-5; absent DNA, TCRdb's TRBD1 call cannot be checked. Sequenced input: peripheral blood. The clonotype was recovered from a human donor with an autoimmune cytopenia or autoimmune hepatitis (not recorded which). The CDR3 loop reads CASTRQGRASNQPQHF. Complete variable domain (other parts from reference TRBV2 and TRBJ1-5): EPEVTQTPSHQVTQMGQEVILRCVPISNHLYFYWYRQILGQKVEFLVSFYNNEISEKSEIFDDQFSVERPDGSNFTLKIRSTKLEDSAMYFCASTRQGRASNQPQHFGDGTRLSIL.